This T cell receptor beta chain is drawn from a study of blood T cell repertoires in COVID-19. As for the study in general: The United States, Italy and Spain supplied acute and convalescent COVID-19 samples.

Recovery meant two consecutive negative NP/OP PCR tests, professional clearance, or resolved symptoms. Germline lookup yields CDR1 LNHDA and CDR2 SQIVND (reference sequence). The CDR3 extends over 13 amino acids. V dropped 5 bases and J dropped 6 bases, with 13 bases sitting between them. The table lists this clone with many counts. In the authors' workflow: Reference gene primer amplification in the assay estimated nucleated cell counts. The repertoire was sequenced with immunoSEQ multiplex PCR; TCRdb's copy has only in-frame clones and lacks some. Clone size and the V and J calls come from that table; the DNA yielded D and trimming. The repertoire holds fewer than 300,000 clones, with approximately 84% as singletons.

The sequence was obtained from a young man who had recovered from COVID-19. This chain connects TRBV19 to TRBJ1-1; D is possibly TRBD1 (6 bases). Sequenced sample: PBMCs or T cells enriched from blood (not recorded which). The CDR3 sequence: CASSLRGLAEAFF. The DNA of the CDR3 is TGTGCCAGTAGTTTGCGGGGGCTCGCTGAAGCTTTCTTT.